This TCR beta chain was identified during a study of shared clonotypes between healthy human individuals (dated by TCRdb to 2018 to 2021). Describing the broader study: The cohort included a few men and a couple of women between 18 and 49 years of age. For each donor, CD4 naive and CD4 memory were each run on three plates, CD8 naive on two plates, and CD8 memory on one plate. The study deeply sequenced blood TCR repertoires of roughly five healthy adults to estimate repertoire size and the extent of clonotype sharing between individuals. To increase sequencing depth and limit assay-specific biases, different laboratories used diverse techniques to prepare libraries and sequence TCR repertoires. Between about 0.85 and 8.9 billion PBMCs per donor were obtained by leukapheresis. The research as a whole found: Clonotypes shared by all four sorted-subset donors showed higher generation probabilities than non-shared clonotypes. Sampling was restricted to blood, and TCR repertoires in tissues likely differ from the TCR repertoires found in blood. Pairwise subsampling led to the expectation that sequencing depth would affect the degree of clonotype sharing among donors. Even with the large sequencing depth, rarefaction of the sorted-subset datasets indicated that sequencing was incomplete. Because the study included only a small number of donors, the genetic and exposure-history diversity represented was limited. Sharing across a few donors was observed for approximately 5% of naive CD4, over 3% of naive CD8, roughly 2.4% of memory CD4, and over 0.3% of memory CD8 clonotypes. Larger estimated clonotype richness was generally found for naive subsets than for memory subsets.

A word on this clone: Its antigen is currently not known. The sample holds no much larger clone one base away, and base qualities are not on file.

The donors were healthy, HIV-negative adults with no recently reported acute infections or vaccinations. Every donor was a Caucasian adult residing in Nashville, Tennessee, USA. CD4+ T cells were enriched by magnetic negative selection, after which naive cells were positively selected on CD45RA and the negative fraction was taken as the memory subset. Blood was obtained by leukapheresis, after which PBMCs were separated by Ficoll-Histopaque density gradient centrifugation and cryopreserved in liquid nitrogen vapor phase. Analytical flow cytometry was used to check the purity and quantity of each magnetically sorted T cell population. Genomic DNA was isolated from each sorted fraction and quantified by UV absorbance on a Nanodrop 2000c. Using the deep immunoSEQ assay, multiplex PCR amplified TCR CDR3 regions from genomic DNA. Extracted genomic DNA from each cell subset was distributed evenly across all wells of several immunoSEQ 96-well plates, and each plate was treated as a replicate. For sorted subsets, around 200 ng genomic DNA, equal to about 30,000 T cell genomes, was loaded into each replicate PCR. Purified libraries were measured with a Qubit 3.0 fluorometer, size-checked on a Bioanalyzer 2100, and measured again with the KAPA Library Quantification kit. A separate single-read 150-cycle Illumina NextSeq 550 flow cell was used to sequence each immunoSEQ 96-well plate. The authors' analysis ran thus. Because the immunoSEQ output held only junctional sequences and lacked quality scores, the filtering could not match the filtering applied to full-length reads. To assign V/J genes and CDR3, sequences were annotated using PyIR, a Python wrapper for IgBLAST v1.9, with IMGT germline references. Reads were removed for weak V/J assignments (E-value above 1e-6), missing CDR3, stop codons, out-of-frame junctions, or ambiguous translated residues. V3J clonotypes were defined by identical inferred V gene, J gene, and CDR3 amino acid sequence. Percentage overlap between repertoires was calculated by dividing the number of shared unique clonotypes by the size of the smaller repertoire. RTK rarefaction, the Chao1 estimator, and Recon v2.1 estimates of unobserved clonotypes were used to assess repertoire richness. Generation probabilities for all TCRbeta clonotypes obtained by the gDNA method from a handful of donors were computed using OLGA. Entries here come from immuneACCESS through TCRdb and include only in-frame sequences with V and J called. Some clones fail to appear in such tables; in the studies checked, an unresolved V gene covers under half of the shortfall, and the cause of the remainder is unknown. V and J calls and clone size are given by that table; D and trimming were obtained from the DNA. A total of more than 1,200,000 clones appear in this sample, 97% to 99% of them only once. The ten largest clones capture about 0.34% of the sample.

The CDR3 contains 15 residues, cysteine and phenylalanine counted. CDR3 DNA is the only sequence kept; it has 45 bases, read in frame from the first base. Between the V and J ends, shortened by 8 bases and 0 bases respectively, the junction contains 14 bases. Reading the germline V gene (reference sequence) gives CDR1 LNHDA and CDR2 SQIVND. The V and J genes are TRBV19 and TRBJ1-5; the D region possibly corresponds to TRBD1 (5 bases align). This TCR was recovered from a man aged 25 to 40 in good health. The sequenced material came from naive CD4+ T cells sorted from blood. The cell subset or site label on this specimen signifies: CD45RA+ positively selected. This receptor carries the CDR3 CASQLGAYSNQPQHF. The nucleotide sequence is TGTGCCAGTCAGTTAGGGGCCTATAGCAATCAGCCCCAGCATTTT.